This TCR beta chain was found in a study of blood T cells in healthy people across ages. Overall study findings and caveats: Long-lived donors had more naive CD4+ cells and higher diversity than aged donors.

This CDR3 is built from 14 residues. Germline-derived CDR1 and CDR2 are SGHDT and YYEEEE. V was trimmed by 4 bases and J by 3 bases, leaving 14 bases between them. Details on this clonotype: Its target is not known.

A J-beta primer mix and a sample-barcoded 5' primer were used in a second PCR of about 6 to 12 cycles. One entry per CDR3 protein, called by TCRdb with MiXCR from the 5' RACE reads. The sample lists hundreds of thousands of distinct CDR3 sequences; roughly 53% were seen once. The chain employs TRBV5-6 and TRBJ2-7; TRBD1 is a possible D gene (5 bases). The receptor was derived from a man aged 55 to 70 in good health. The specimen was blood. CDR3 nucleotides: TGTGCCAGCAGCCCCCTCGGACACAACTACGAGCAGTACTTC. Translated, it gives CASSPLGHNYEQYF.